This T cell receptor beta chain is from a study of blood T cells in healthy people across ages (dated by TCRdb to between 2015 and 2017). A note on the overall study: In model experiments, template switching captured roughly one uniquely barcoded TCR beta cDNA molecule for every two T cells. Four age groups were formed from the donors: young (average approximately 15 years), middle-aged (roughly 38), aged (roughly 58) and long-lived (82). Using deep sequencing normalized with unique cDNA molecular identifiers, the study measured how TCR beta repertoire diversity changes with age. The study analyzed two additional independent replicas of 1 million unique cDNA reads from the same blood draw for two donors, one aged 18 to 29 and one aged 80 or older. To avoid experimental bias, donors of different ages were spread randomly across the sequencing lanes.

Donors were a few dozen systemically healthy Caucasian individuals from Russia aged roughly 6 to 90 years. Each donor gave ten milliliters of peripheral blood, drawn into EDTA-treated Vacutainer tubes. Ficoll-Paque density-gradient centrifugation was used to isolate PBMCs, with at least 6 million per sample. Trizol reagent was used to extract total RNA from PBMCs, with at least 5.5 micrograms per sample. The percentages of naive CD45RAhigh/CD27high T cells were determined by flow cytometry on a PBMC aliquot from every donor. Library preparation used 5' RACE. Sequencing took place on an Illumina HiSeq 2500. The second PCR ran for about 7 to 11 cycles and used a J-beta primer mix along with a sample-barcoded 5' primer. A unique molecular identifier was introduced onto each TCR beta cDNA molecule by a template-switch 5' adaptor carrying 12 random nucleotides. Each sample yielded at least 2.5 million CDR3-containing paired-end reads. First-strand cDNA synthesis was performed from all RNA using the Mint cDNA synthesis kit, with priming by a TRBC-specific oligonucleotide. Following uracil-DNA glycosylase treatment, a first 18-cycle PCR with universal primers M1SS and BC2_uni_R was performed on all cDNA. The authors' analysis ran thus. For normalization, 1 million high-quality reads were randomly selected from each sample, with every read carrying a distinct molecular identifier. Reads with shared molecular identifiers were discarded instead of being binned into consensus sequences. MiTCR, set to a Q25 quality threshold and the strictest error-elimination algorithm, was used for CDR3 identification, clonotype clustering and error correction. A nonparametric unseen species model with Euler transformation was used to estimate lower-bound total TCR beta diversity. The public sequencing data were trimmed at Q25 with fastp and processed into clonotypes with MiXCR by TCRdb, which kept only in-frame beta chains. CDR3 protein duplicates are merged, each entry listing the most common genes and DNA. The V and J calls and clone size are TCRdb's, not the authors'. In all, the sample holds 700,000 to 850,000 distinct CDR3 sequences, and about 48% of those were seen once. The ten largest clones add up to about 42% of the sample.

This clonotype showed up just a few times. The antigen it recognizes is unknown. Germline and junction disagree at one end, which may indicate a read error. Summary of the overall study and its limitations: Conclusive comparison of naive and antigen-experienced compartments was prevented by the profiling of bulk unsorted PBMCs. There was a strong correlation between observed TCR beta diversity and the percentage of naive T cells measured by flow cytometry. As age increased, observed TCR beta diversity per million T cells dropped in a roughly linear way, and a significant reduction was already evident by age roughly 40. Donor CMV infection status was unknown, potentially confounding age-related changes in expanded clonotypes. Estimates of total diversity from one million sequenced T cells were regarded as lower bounds and underestimates. Compared with the aged group, the long-lived group had more naive CD4+ T cells, fewer expanded clones and increased TCR diversity, suggesting age selection.

Reading from cysteine to phenylalanine, the CDR3 counts 15 amino acids. Solely the CDR3 DNA is kept, with 45 bases framed from the first base. CDR1 and CDR2 were assigned from the germline V gene (reference sequence) as SEHNR and FQNEAQ. Sequencing input: blood. The V and J segments used are TRBV7-9 and TRBJ1-4; 8 bases in the junction line up with TRBD1. The clonotype was recovered from a man aged 80 or over in good health. The CDR3 region: CASNLVGQANEKLFF. The DNA reads TGTGCCAGCAACTTAGTGGGACAGGCTAATGAAAAACTGTTTTTT. Joined to the reference TRBV7-9 and TRBJ1-4 proteins, this CDR3 gives the full variable domain: DTGVSQNPRHKITKRGQNVTFRCDPISEHNRLYWYRQTLGQGPEFLTYFQNEAQLEKSRLLSDRFSAERPKGSFSTLEIQRTEQGDSAMYLCASNLVGQANEKLFFGSGTQLSVL.